The source of this T cell receptor (beta chain) is a study of shared clonotypes between healthy human individuals. Study as a whole: Those who served as donors were a couple of women and a few men between the ages of 18 and 49. General study points: Collection of samples was limited to blood; tissue repertoires likely differ.

Concerning this clone itself: Its antigen is undetermined.

Deep-level running was used for the assay. Libraries were prepared by immunoSEQ multiplex PCR; TCRdb keeps only in-frame clonotypes and omits some of them. The sample lists about a million clones; approximately 68% were seen once. CD4+ cell separation produced CD45RA+ naive and CD45RA-negative memory subsets. The V gene lost 1 base and the J gene lost 1 base, with 10 bases spanning the gap. The CDR3 totals 15 residues. The germline V gene encodes CDR1 SGHRS and CDR2 YFSETQ. This chain joins TRBV5-1 and TRBJ2-3; D uncertain. The specimen sequenced was memory CD4+ T cells sorted from blood. Subset denoted: CD45RA-negative fraction. This clonotype originated in a man between 18 and 35 years old in good health. CDR3 coding DNA: TGCGCCAGCAGCTTGAGTCCCCTTGGCACAGATACGCAGTATTTT. Translating it yields CASSLSPLGTDTQYF.